What follows is one T cell receptor beta chain and its context. Its specificity is not known. The sample belongs to a study of beta chain features in type 1 diabetes. Study observations and caveats: In the patient group, naive, central memory and Treg TCRB repertoires seemed more alike than in the healthy donor group.

Markers CD45RO/CCR7/CD25/CD127/CD95/CD27 served to sort CD4+ naive, central memory, regulatory and stem cell-like memory cells. Sorted populations were all over 98% pure. This CDR3 comprises 14 residues. Germline V lookup: CDR1 SGHTA, CDR2 FQGNSA. The germline V and J ends were trimmed by 1 base and 4 bases, with 11 bases remaining between them. Expressed TCRB transcripts were sequenced after all isolated RNA was converted to cDNA. Naive, central memory and regulatory T cell samples came to a mean of approximately 4 million reads. Libraries were prepared by immunoSEQ multiplex PCR; TCRdb keeps only in-frame clonotypes and omits some of them. The table lists about 900,000 clones, about 17% of them singletons, with 0.02% to 0.03% in the top ten.

Source material: naive CD4+ T cells from blood. This TCR came from a woman aged 18 to 35 in good health. The gene calls are TRBV7-2 and TRBJ2-7, with D possibly being TRBD2 (6 bases). This chain's CDR3 is CASSLGYGSYEQYF. CDR3 nucleotides: TGTGCCAGCAGCTTAGGCTACGGGAGTTACGAGCAGTACTTC.